This T cell receptor beta chain was captured in a study of Graves' ophthalmopathy and Graves' hyperthyroidism. Study conclusions and caveats: Predictions made by the model for ophthalmopathy progression reached under 71% sensitivity and roughly 79% specificity. In blood, most expanded thyroid clonotypes above 0.001 frequency were also detected.

Amplification targeted the TCR beta CDR3 regions, with RNA transcripts as the source material. The authors performed first-round RT-PCR with HTBI primers and then a second-round multiplex PCR. A single record per CDR3 protein comes from TCRdb applying MiXCR to the multiplex PCR reads. The sample has 400,000 or so distinct CDR3 sequences, approximately 15% seen once. Between the trimmed V and J ends, which lost 5 bases and 0 bases, there was a span of 19 bases. There are 17 residues in the CDR3. Looked up from germline, CDR1 is KGHSH and CDR2 is LQKENI. This clonotype came up many times. What it binds is not known. In this cohort's terms, stable hyperthyroidism meant no ophthalmopathy by 18 months of follow-up.

Sequencing was performed on peripheral blood. The TCR sequence derives from a woman aged 18-29 years with stable Graves' hyperthyroidism. The V gene is TRBV18, the J gene TRBJ1-1, with D possibly being TRBD1 (5 bases). CDR3 loop: CASSGFEGWLMNTEAFF. The CDR3 DNA reads TGTGCCAGCTCAGGTTTCGAGGGGTGGCTCATGAACACTGAAGCTTTCTTT.